This T cell receptor beta chain was identified in a study of beta chain features in type 1 diabetes (dated 2018 in TCRdb). Study-level background: Mean age, gender distribution, total cell number and subset yield were not different between patients and healthy donors. The study compared TCRB repertoires of sorted circulating CD4+ T cell subsets between recently diagnosed type 1 diabetes patients and matched healthy donors. Across all samples, approximately 98,000,000 sorted cells were examined, and cell number per subset correlated strongly with RNA yield. Regulatory and stem cell-like memory subsets were obtained from only 8 patients and roughly 8 healthy donors, while naive and central memory subsets were obtained from all 30 or so donors. Results the study describes overall, beyond this receptor: HLA sub-analyses involved small numbers of individuals, so any influence of HLA type on TCRB rearrangement remained unresolved. Shorter templates might be favored by PCR, yet because patient and control samples were amplified and corrected together, any such skew would affect both groups equally. A moderate but significant shortening of TCRB CDR3 length was observed in type 1 diabetes patients in all four CD4+ subsets. At VDJ recombination sites, patients with type 1 diabetes made fewer insertions and deleted more nucleotides, a pattern implying thymic rearrangement abnormalities. Because cDNA rather than genomic DNA was sequenced, highly expressing activated cells could have been over-represented, although no difference in activation and CD3 levels was found between groups. Naive, central memory and regulatory TCRB repertoires appeared to be more similar among patients than among healthy donors.

As to this clone: The specificity of this receptor is unknown. No per-base quality is available; no much larger clone lies one base away.

All of the isolated RNA was reverse transcribed with the High Capacity cDNA Reverse Transcription Kit, so expressed TCRB transcripts were sequenced. Deep immunoSEQ sequencing was applied to naive, central memory and regulatory T cell samples, giving an average of approximately 4 million total reads per sample. Sorted cells were lysed in RLT buffer, and RNA was extracted using DNase-treated RNeasy Micro or Mini kits according to cell number. To prevent cross-contamination, each cell subset was processed individually, whereas patient and healthy donor samples were processed jointly. The immunoSEQ multiplex PCR was used to amplify TCRB sequences from cDNA, generating 87-bp fragments that spanned the CDR3 region. The amplicons were sequenced using the Illumina HiSeq platform. The authors' analysis ran thus. PCR bias was corrected computationally using synthetic template baselines, and reads within Hamming distance 2 were collapsed, with unmergeable singletons discarded. Reads were aligned against IMGT to assign V, D and J genes, CDR3 length and insertions or deletions at six rearrangement sites. Within each subset, clonotype counts were normalized to the number of sorted cells before true diversity and Gini coefficients were calculated with the tcR R package. Repertoire sharing was quantified using the overlap coefficient calculated on TCRB nucleotide sequences. TCRdb's version of the immuneACCESS table is confined to in-frame rearrangements and falls short of the full clone set. An unresolved V gene accounts for under half of the shortfall where checked; the remainder is of unknown origin. V, J and clone size were drawn from that table, and D and trimming were deduced from the DNA. The sample profile shows roughly 130,000 clones; 9% to 9.5% of them were found once. 0.55% to 0.85% of the sample is taken by the ten largest.

The germline V gene (reference sequence) specifies SGHNT as CDR1 and YYREEE as CDR2. Inclusive of the bounding cysteine and phenylalanine, the CDR3 is 16 residues long. Only the CDR3 region is kept as DNA, spanning 48 bases read in frame from base 1. V is reduced by 0 bases and J by 6 bases, leaving a spacing of 13 bases between them. Each donor gave one peripheral blood draw, around 0.12 L on average, collected into heparinised tubes. Naive, central memory, regulatory and stem cell-like memory CD4+ T cells were sorted on a BD FACSAria II using a panel including CD45RO, CCR7, CD25, CD127, CD95 and CD27. Purity was above 95% for every sorted population. Right away, PBMCs were isolated by Lymphoprep density gradient centrifugation and were stained directly, with no culture step. So that batch effects would be minimized, each experiment stained and sorted samples in pairs, pairing one healthy donor with one patient.

The origin of this receptor is a man aged 18 to 30 in good health. The chain is assembled from TRBV5-4 and TRBJ1-6; the D gene is not confidently resolved. Sequenced material: central memory CD4+ T cells from blood. The CDR3: CASSLGAGTINSPLHF. The nucleotide sequence is given as TGTGCCAGCAGCTTGGGTGCAGGAACCATTAATTCACCCCTCCACTTT. Supplemented by the reference TRBV5-4 and TRBJ1-6 proteins around the CDR3, the complete variable domain is ETGVTQSPTHLIKTRGQQVTLRCSSQSGHNTVSWYQQALGQGPQFIFQYYREEENGRGNFPPRFSGLQFPNYSSELNVNALELDDSALYLCASSLGAGTINSPLHFGNGTRLTVT.